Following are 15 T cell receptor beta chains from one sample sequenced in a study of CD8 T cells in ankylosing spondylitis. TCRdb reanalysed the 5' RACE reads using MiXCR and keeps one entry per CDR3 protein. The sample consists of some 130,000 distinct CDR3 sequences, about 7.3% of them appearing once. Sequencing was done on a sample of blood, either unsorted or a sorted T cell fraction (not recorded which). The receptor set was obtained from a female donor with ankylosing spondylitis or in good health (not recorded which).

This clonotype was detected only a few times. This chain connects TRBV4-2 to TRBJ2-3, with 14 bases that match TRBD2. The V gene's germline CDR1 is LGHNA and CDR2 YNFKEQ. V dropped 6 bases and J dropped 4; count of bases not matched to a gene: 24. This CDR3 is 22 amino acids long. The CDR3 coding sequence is TGTGCCAGCAGTCCACGCCTGGTCCGGCGGACTAGCGGGGGGCCGTTTCCAGATACGCAGTATTTT. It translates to CASSPRLVRRTSGGPFPDTQYF.

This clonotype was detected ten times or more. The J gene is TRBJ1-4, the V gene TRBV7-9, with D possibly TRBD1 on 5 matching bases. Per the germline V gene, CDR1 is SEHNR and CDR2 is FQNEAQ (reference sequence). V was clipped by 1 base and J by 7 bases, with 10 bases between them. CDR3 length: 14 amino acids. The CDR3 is CASSLVRESEKLFF. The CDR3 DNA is TGTGCCAGCAGCTTAGTCAGGGAAAGTGAAAAACTGTTTTTT.

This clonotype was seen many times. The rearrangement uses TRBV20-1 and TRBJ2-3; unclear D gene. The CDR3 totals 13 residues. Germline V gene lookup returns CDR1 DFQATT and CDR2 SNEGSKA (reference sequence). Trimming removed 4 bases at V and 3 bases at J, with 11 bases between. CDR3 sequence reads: CSATVGPTDTQYF. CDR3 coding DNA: TGCAGTGCTACCGTCGGGCCGACAGATACGCAGTATTTT.

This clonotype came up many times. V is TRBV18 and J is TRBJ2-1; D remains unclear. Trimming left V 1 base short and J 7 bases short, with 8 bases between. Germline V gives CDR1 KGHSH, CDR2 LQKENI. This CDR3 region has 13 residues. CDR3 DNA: TGTGCCAGCTCACCACGGGAAGGGAATGAGCAGTTCTTC. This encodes CASSPREGNEQFF.

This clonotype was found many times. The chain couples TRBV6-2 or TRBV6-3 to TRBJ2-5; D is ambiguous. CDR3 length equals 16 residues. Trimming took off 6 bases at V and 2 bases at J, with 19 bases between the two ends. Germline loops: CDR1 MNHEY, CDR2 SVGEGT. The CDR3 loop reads CASSPRLGSDQETQYF. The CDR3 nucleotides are TGTGCCAGCAGCCCACGACTGGGCTCAGATCAAGAGACCCAGTACTTC.

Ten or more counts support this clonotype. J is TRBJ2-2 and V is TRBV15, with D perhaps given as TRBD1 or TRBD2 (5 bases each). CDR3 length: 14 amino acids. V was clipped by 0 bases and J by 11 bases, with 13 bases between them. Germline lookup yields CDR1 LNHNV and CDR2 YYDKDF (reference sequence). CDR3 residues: CATSRERGPDELFF. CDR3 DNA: TGTGCCACCAGCAGAGAGAGGGGTCCGGACGAGCTGTTTTTT.

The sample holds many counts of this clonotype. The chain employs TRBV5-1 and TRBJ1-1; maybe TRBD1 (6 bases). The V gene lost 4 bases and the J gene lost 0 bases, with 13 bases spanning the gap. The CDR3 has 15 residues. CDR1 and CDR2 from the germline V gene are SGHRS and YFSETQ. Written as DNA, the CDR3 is TGCGCCAGCAGCCTGACGACAGGAATGAACACTGAAGCTTTCTTT. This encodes CASSLTTGMNTEAFF.

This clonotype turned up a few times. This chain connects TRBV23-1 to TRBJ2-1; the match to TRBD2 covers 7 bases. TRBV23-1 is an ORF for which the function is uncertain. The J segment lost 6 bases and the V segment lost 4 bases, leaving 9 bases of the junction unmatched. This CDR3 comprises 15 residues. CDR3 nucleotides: TGCGCCAGCAGTCTCCTGTGGGAGGGTTCCAATGAGCAGTTCTTC. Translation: CASSLLWEGSNEQFF.

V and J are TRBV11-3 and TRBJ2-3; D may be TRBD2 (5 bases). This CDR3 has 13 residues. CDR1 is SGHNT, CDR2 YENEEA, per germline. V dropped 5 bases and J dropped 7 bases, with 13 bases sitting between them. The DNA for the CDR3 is TGTGCCAGCAGCCGGTTCTCGGGGTATACGCAGTATTTT. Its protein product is CASSRFSGYTQYF.

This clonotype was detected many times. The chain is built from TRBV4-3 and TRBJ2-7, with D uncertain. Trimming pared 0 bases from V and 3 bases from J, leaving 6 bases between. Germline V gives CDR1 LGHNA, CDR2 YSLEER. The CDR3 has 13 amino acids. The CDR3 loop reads CASSQDRLYEQYF. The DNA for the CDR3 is TGCGCCAGCAGCCAAGATAGACTCTACGAGCAGTACTTC.

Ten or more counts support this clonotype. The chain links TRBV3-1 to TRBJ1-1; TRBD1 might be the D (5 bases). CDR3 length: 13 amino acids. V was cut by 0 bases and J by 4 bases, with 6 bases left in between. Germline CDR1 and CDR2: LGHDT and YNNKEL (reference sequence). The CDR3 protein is CASSQDQGTEAFF. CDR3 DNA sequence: TGTGCCAGCAGCCAAGATCAGGGCACTGAAGCTTTCTTT.

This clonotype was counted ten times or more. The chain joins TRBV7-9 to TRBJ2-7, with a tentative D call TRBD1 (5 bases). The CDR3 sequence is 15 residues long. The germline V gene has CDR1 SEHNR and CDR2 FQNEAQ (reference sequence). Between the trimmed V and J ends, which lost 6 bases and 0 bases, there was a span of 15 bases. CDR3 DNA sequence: TGTGCCAGCAGTCTCGACAGTTACATCTCCTACGAGCAGTACTTC. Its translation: CASSLDSYISYEQYF.

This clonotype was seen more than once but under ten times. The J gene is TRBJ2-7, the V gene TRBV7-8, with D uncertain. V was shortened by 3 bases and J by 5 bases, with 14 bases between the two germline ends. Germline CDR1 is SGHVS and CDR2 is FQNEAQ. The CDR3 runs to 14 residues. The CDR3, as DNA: TGTGCCAGCAGCTTTTCTCGAGGATCCCACGAGCAGTACTTC. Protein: CASSFSRGSHEQYF.

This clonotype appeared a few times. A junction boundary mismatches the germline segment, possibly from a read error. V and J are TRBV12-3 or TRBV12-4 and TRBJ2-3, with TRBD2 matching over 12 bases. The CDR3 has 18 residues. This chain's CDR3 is CTSSLAFPSGGDTDTQYF. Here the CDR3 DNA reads TGTACCAGCAGTTTAGCGTTTCCTAGCGGGGGGGACACAGATACGCAGTATTTT.

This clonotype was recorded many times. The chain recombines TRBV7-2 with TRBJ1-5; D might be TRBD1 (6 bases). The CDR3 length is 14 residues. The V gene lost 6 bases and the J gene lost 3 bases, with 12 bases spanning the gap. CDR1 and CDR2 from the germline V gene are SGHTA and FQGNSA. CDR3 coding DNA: TGTGCCAGCAGTCACCAGGGGCACAATCAGCCCCAGCATTTT. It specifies CASSHQGHNQPQHF. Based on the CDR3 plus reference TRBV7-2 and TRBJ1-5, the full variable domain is GAGVSQSPSNKVTEKGKDVELRCDPISGHTALYWYRQSLGQGLEFLIYFQGNSAPDKSGLPSDRFSAERTGGSVSTLTIQRTQQEDSAVYLCASSHQGHNQPQHFGDGTRLSIL.